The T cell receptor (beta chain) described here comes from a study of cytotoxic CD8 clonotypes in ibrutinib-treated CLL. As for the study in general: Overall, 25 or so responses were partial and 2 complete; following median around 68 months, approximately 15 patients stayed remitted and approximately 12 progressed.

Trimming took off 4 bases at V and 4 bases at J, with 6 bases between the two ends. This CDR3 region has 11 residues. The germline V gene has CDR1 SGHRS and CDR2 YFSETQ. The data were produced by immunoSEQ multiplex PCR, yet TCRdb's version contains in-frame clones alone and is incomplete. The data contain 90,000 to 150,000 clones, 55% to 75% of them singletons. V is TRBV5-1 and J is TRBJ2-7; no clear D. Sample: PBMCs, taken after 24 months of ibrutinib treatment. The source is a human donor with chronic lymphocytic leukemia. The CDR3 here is CASSANYEQYF. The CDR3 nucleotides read TGCGCCAGCAGCGCCAATTACGAGCAGTACTTC.